The T cell receptor beta chain under discussion was sequenced for a study of cytomegalovirus exposure and HLA in healthy donors. Study outcomes and limitations: Reports indicated that the classifier achieved high specificity and sensitivity in diagnosing cytomegalovirus status. At a 0.05 false discovery rate, a later analysis found over 15,000 TCR beta sequences to be associated with HLA alleles. Exclusion as indistinguishable affected some V segments, including TRBV6-2 and TRBV6-3.

V lost 1 base, J lost 2 bases, and 9 bases lay in between. Germline V gene data show CDR1 as SGHRS and CDR2 as YFSETQ. The CDR3 sequence is 14 residues long. Points on this clone: Its cognate antigen is unknown.

Though probably carrying unrecorded immune exposures, donors were nominally healthy at sampling. PCR used 60 Vbeta primers and 13 Jbeta primers. The table came from immunoSEQ multiplex PCR; TCRdb's copy has only in-frame clones and leaves some out. The sample lists 150,000 to 200,000 clones, approximately 79% occurring once. Sequencing used PBMCs. This receptor was obtained from a man between 50 and 59 years old in good health and CMV-seropositive. This chain connects TRBV5-1 to TRBJ2-5, with D perhaps matching TRBD2 (5 bases). The DNA for the CDR3 is TGCGCCAGCAGCTTGAGGAGGCCTCAAGAGACCCAGTACTTC. It yields the protein CASSLRRPQETQYF. Looking up the rest from reference TRBV5-1 and TRBJ2-5 gives the full variable domain: KAGVTQTPRYLIKTRGQQVTLSCSPISGHRSVSWYQQTPGQGLQFLFEYFSETQRNKGNFPGRFSGRQFSNSRSEMNVSTLELGDSALYLCASSLRRPQETQYFGPGTRLLVL.